This T cell receptor (beta chain) appears in the sequencing data of a study of T-cell memory formation after mild COVID-19. Study background: The study found TCR clusters largely donor specific.

TCRdb re-called the 5' RACE reads with MiXCR, one entry per CDR3 protein. In the table there are approximately 430,000 distinct CDR3 sequences, under 25% of which are singletons. The CDR3 runs to 13 residues. V was cut by 3 bases and J by 5 bases, with 8 bases left in between. This chain connects TRBV12-3 or TRBV12-4 to TRBJ2-1, with D possibly TRBD2 on 5 matching bases. The source material was PBMCs or a T cell subset sorted from them (not recorded which). This sequence was found in an adult woman who had mild COVID-19 (a few samples of this study predate the infection). Cell type and time point are not known. The CDR3 loop is CASSFSGNNEQFF. In DNA form, the CDR3 reads TGTGCCAGCAGTTTTTCGGGGAACAATGAGCAGTTCTTC.